These 28 T cell receptor beta chains originate from one sample sequenced in a study of blood T cells in healthy people across ages. Then a second PCR, running roughly 7 to 11 cycles, was carried out with a sample-barcoded 5' primer and a J-beta primer mix. One entry per CDR3 protein results from TCRdb running MiXCR on the 5' RACE reads. The sample consists of 730,000 or so distinct CDR3 sequences, around 46% of them appearing once. The sequencing sample was made of blood. Every receptor here comes from a woman aged 55-69 years in good health.

This clonotype was recorded a few times. The rearrangement uses TRBV25-1 and TRBJ1-2; the match to TRBD1 covers 11 bases. V shed 5 bases and J 8 bases; nucleotides not matched to a gene: 1. The length of the CDR3 is 12 residues. Germline V gene sequence: CDR1 MGHDK, CDR2 SYGVNS. The CDR3 sequence: CASSRTGGGYTF. CDR3 coding DNA: TGTGCCAGCAGTAGGACAGGGGGCGGCTACACCTTC.

This clonotype showed up just a few times. The J gene is TRBJ2-3, the V gene TRBV20-1, with no clear D. The CDR3 contains 17 residues. V lost 0 bases to trimming and J lost 3 bases, with 19 bases between them. Germline CDR1 and CDR2: DFQATT and SNEGSKA (reference sequence). CDR3 sequence reads: CSARDQRLFIGTDTQYF. The CDR3 nucleotides read TGCAGTGCTAGAGATCAAAGGCTCTTTATAGGAACAGATACGCAGTATTTT.

V is TRBV5-1 and J is TRBJ1-2; D is possibly TRBD1 (5 bases). CDR1 and CDR2 from the germline V gene are SGHRS and YFSETQ. V lost 1 base to trimming and J lost 8 bases, with 15 bases between them. The CDR3 covers 14 residues. Here the CDR3 DNA reads TGCGCCAGCAGCTTGAAGGAGGGGTCGGACGGCTACACCTTC. Its protein product is CASSLKEGSDGYTF.

Turning to this clonotype: Relative to the germline gene, one junction end is altered; a read error may explain this. This chain links TRBV20-1 with TRBJ1-4; D not certain. Germline V gene sequence: CDR1 DFQATT, CDR2 SNEGSKA (reference sequence). The CDR3 runs 16 residues. The CDR3 here is CSARDVAAGYNEKPFF. The DNA for the CDR3 is TGCAGTGCTAGAGATGTAGCGGCAGGATATAATGAAAAACCGTTTTTT.

At least ten counts were recorded for this clonotype. A much bigger clone sits one base away, suggesting this may be a read error. The genes are TRBV29-1 and TRBJ2-7; tentatively, D is TRBD1 or TRBD2 (5 bases each). The germline V gene encodes CDR1 SQVTM and CDR2 ANQGSEA. The CDR3 runs 11 residues. CDR3 bases: TGCAGCGGTGAAGAGGGGAACGAGCAGTACTTC. Translated, it gives CSGEEGNEQYF.

This clonotype was picked up a small number of times. This sequence joins TRBV6-2 or TRBV6-3 and TRBJ1-5, with a weak D call TRBD1 (5 bases). Germline V gives CDR1 MNHEY, CDR2 SVGEGT. This CDR3 spans 17 amino acids. V lost 0 bases to trimming and J lost 9 bases, with 21 bases between them. CDR3 bases: TGTGCCAGCAGTTACTCCTCTGGCGGGGCTCCTAGGGGGCCCCAGCATTTT. It yields the protein CASSYSSGGAPRGPQHF.

V gene TRBV13 combines with J gene TRBJ2-5; D uncertain. The CDR3 is 16 residues long. Trimming left V 4 bases short and J 0 bases short, with 15 bases between. CDR1 is PRHDT, CDR2 FYEKMQ, per germline (reference sequence). CDR3 region: CASSSRVGAHQETQYF. In DNA form, the CDR3 reads TGTGCCAGCAGCTCACGGGTTGGAGCGCACCAAGAGACCCAGTACTTC.

A single count supports this clonotype. This chain links TRBV2 with TRBJ2-1; maybe TRBD1 (5 bases). Trimming removed 7 bases at V and 7 bases at J, with 8 bases between. Per the germline V gene, CDR1 is SNHLY and CDR2 is FYNNEI. This CDR3 comprises 11 residues. The CDR3 is CASIDRNEQFF. In DNA, the CDR3 is TGTGCCAGCATCGACAGAAATGAGCAGTTCTTC.

This clonotype showed up many times. V usage is TRBV4-3 and J usage is TRBJ2-1; D is unresolved. CDR3 length: 14 residues. Germline lookup yields CDR1 LGHNA and CDR2 YSLEER. Trimming stripped 0 bases from V and 5 bases from J, with 8 bases between. The CDR3 region is CASSQDLRDNEQFF. The CDR3 region has the DNA TGCGCCAGCAGCCAAGACCTTAGAGACAATGAGCAGTTCTTC.

The rearrangement links TRBV28 to TRBJ2-1; tentative D call: TRBD1 (5 bases). The CDR3 has 14 residues. V was cut by 3 bases and J by 6 bases, with 12 bases left in between. The V gene's germline CDR1 is MDHEN and CDR2 SYDVKM. CDR3 DNA sequence: TGTGCCAGCAGTTTCCGCAGGGATACCAATGAGCAGTTCTTC. Its protein is CASSFRRDTNEQFF.

The genes are TRBV5-1 and TRBJ1-2; D may be TRBD1 (6 bases). V was clipped by 1 base and J by 4 bases, with 14 bases between them. CDR3 length equals 15 residues. The germline V gene has CDR1 SGHRS and CDR2 YFSETQ. The CDR3 sequence is CASSLRQDTSYGYTF. The DNA for the CDR3 is TGCGCCAGCAGCTTGAGACAGGATACCAGCTATGGCTACACCTTC.

The genes are TRBV12-3 or TRBV12-4 and TRBJ2-5; D gene ambiguous. Trimming took 7 bases from V and 0 from J, leaving 3 bases between them. This CDR3 has 11 residues. The CDR3 DNA is TGTGCCAGCACCAACCAAGAGACCCAGTACTTC. Amino acid sequence: CASTNQETQYF.

This clonotype was observed many times. The chain is built from TRBV20-1 and TRBJ2-1; 10 nucleotides match TRBD2. V dropped 6 bases and J dropped 0; count of bases not matched to a gene: 11. The CDR3 has 17 residues. Germline V CDR1 and CDR2: DFQATT, SNEGSKA (reference sequence). In DNA, the CDR3 is TGCAGTGCCTTAACCCGACTAGCGGGTAGCTCCTACAATGAGCAGTTCTTC. It is translated as CSALTRLAGSSYNEQFF.

This sequence joins TRBV9 and TRBJ2-5; no clear D gene. The CDR3 extends over 12 amino acids. Germline V lookup: CDR1 SGDLS, CDR2 YYNGEE. The germline V and J ends were trimmed by 0 bases and 11 bases, with 11 bases remaining between them. The CDR3: CASSVGLEEQYF. Here the CDR3 DNA reads TGTGCCAGCAGCGTAGGTCTCGAAGAGCAGTACTTC.

V usage is TRBV20-1 and J usage is TRBJ2-7; 7 nucleotides match TRBD2. V dropped 3 bases and J dropped 0; count of bases not matched to a gene: 11. The CDR3 spans 16 residues. Germline loops: CDR1 DFQATT, CDR2 SNEGSKA (reference sequence). The CDR3 region is CSASPSSGLSSYEQYF. The CDR3 DNA reads as TGCAGTGCTAGTCCATCTAGCGGACTTAGCTCCTACGAGCAGTACTTC.

J is TRBJ2-1 and V is TRBV6-6, with 10 positions matching TRBD1. The V segment lost 6 bases and the J segment 13 bases; nucleotides outside the gene matches: 12. Germline V gene sequence: CDR1 MNHNY, CDR2 SVGAGI (reference sequence). This CDR3 spans 14 amino acids. CDR3 loop: CASRRGQGVETQFF. The CDR3 nucleotides are TGTGCCAGCAGACGTGGACAGGGGGTAGAGACCCAGTTCTTC.

The J gene is TRBJ2-1, the V gene TRBV18, with D tentatively TRBD2 (6 bases). The CDR3 totals 15 residues. V was shortened by 3 bases and J by 1 base, with 10 bases between the two germline ends. Germline CDR1 KGHSH, CDR2 LQKENI. The DNA of the CDR3 is TGTGCCAGCTCACCCGAGACTAGTTCCTACAATGAGCAGTTCTTC. Amino acids: CASSPETSSYNEQFF.

The chain combines TRBV5-1 with TRBJ1-5; TRBD1 might be the D (5 bases). Germline values: CDR1 SGHRS, CDR2 YFSETQ. V shed 0 bases and J shed 4 bases, with 20 bases lying between them. This CDR3 is built from 18 residues. As DNA, the CDR3 is TGCGCCAGCAGCTTGGGGCCGGGACGAGAAAACTATAATCAGCCCCAGCATTTT. Its protein product is CASSLGPGRENYNQPQHF.

Only a few counts were recorded for this clonotype. The chain recombines TRBV6-5 with TRBJ1-5, with D unresolved. The CDR3 sequence is 13 residues long. V was cut by 0 bases and J by 6 bases, with 6 bases left in between. Germline loops: CDR1 MNHEY, CDR2 SVGAGI. CDR3 loop: CASSYSMTQPQHF. CDR3 DNA sequence: TGTGCCAGCAGTTACTCAATGACTCAGCCCCAGCATTTT.

The V gene is TRBV6-2 or TRBV6-3, the J gene TRBJ2-1; D is perhaps TRBD2 (6 bases). Looked up from germline, CDR1 is MNHEY and CDR2 is SVGEGT. The CDR3 consists of 15 residues. Trimming removed 2 bases at V and 5 bases at J, with 13 bases between. CDR3 residues: CASSYSVGGNNEQFF. In DNA form, the CDR3 reads TGTGCCAGCAGTTACAGTGTGGGGGGAAACAATGAGCAGTTCTTC.

CDR3 protein: CASTVSGVWVNEQFF. The CDR3 DNA reads as TGTGCCAGCACCGTAAGCGGGGTTTGGGTGAATGAGCAGTTCTTC. The chain links TRBV6-1 to TRBJ2-1; 7 positions agree with TRBD2. Germline trimming cut 7 bases from V and 7 bases from J; bases unmatched to any gene: 13. CDR1 and CDR2 (germline): MNHNS, SASEGT. There are 15 residues in the CDR3.

About this clonotype: This likely comes from a read error, as the CDR3 has no conserved phenylalanine or tryptophan at its end. No DNA is shown, since the ends of the CDR3 on it are uncertain; the CDR3 is the one TCRdb lists. The chain links TRBV7-2 to TRBJ2-1; the DNA was not used to check the table's D call, TRBD1. Germline assignment: CDR1 SGHTA and CDR2 FQGNSA. The CDR3 has 16 residues if both end residues are counted. The CDR3 sequence: CASSSNPTGQGAIFGS.

This clonotype was seen a handful of times. The rearrangement joins TRBV7-2 to TRBJ1-2; 8 bases are shared with TRBD1. The trim removed 0 bases at V and 11 bases at J, leaving 14 bases unmatched. This CDR3 has 16 residues. CDR1 and CDR2 from the germline V gene are SGHTA and FQGNSA. CDR3 sequence reads: CASSLARAGTGSGYTF. The CDR3 nucleotides read TGTGCCAGCAGCTTAGCTAGAGCCGGGACAGGATCCGGATACACCTTC.

The chain recombines TRBV6-1 with TRBJ2-3; TRBD2 matches at 8 bases. V was pared by 2 bases and J by 2 bases, with 6 bases of the junction left unmatched. Germline values: CDR1 MNHNS, CDR2 SASEGT. CDR3 length equals 16 residues. The CDR3: CASSEKGSGATDTQYF. The CDR3 DNA is TGTGCCAGCAGTGAAAAGGGTAGCGGGGCCACAGATACGCAGTATTTT.

This clonotype was counted between two and nine times. The rearrangement uses TRBV7-2 and TRBJ2-7; no definite D call. The germline CDR1 and CDR2 sequences are SGHTA and FQGNSA. This CDR3 has 13 amino acids. Trimming shortened V by 3 bases and J by 3 bases, and 9 bases separated the two germline ends. The CDR3 protein is CASSLSPDYEQYF. CDR3 nucleotide sequence: TGTGCCAGCAGCTTGTCTCCAGACTACGAGCAGTACTTC.

The rearrangement links TRBV27 to TRBJ1-2, with 8 bases that match TRBD1. Trimming removed 6 bases from V and 4 bases from J; junction bases left unmatched: 7. Looked up from germline, CDR1 is MNHEY and CDR2 is SMNVEV (reference sequence). The CDR3 covers 14 residues. CDR3: CASSGGQGSYGYTF. CDR3 coding DNA: TGTGCCAGCAGCGGCGGACAGGGTAGCTATGGCTACACCTTC.

By its share, this clonotype is medium-sized (0.01 to 0.1%). This chain joins TRBV29-1 and TRBJ2-6, with unresolved D. The CDR3 is made up of 14 amino acids. Germline V gives CDR1 SQVTM, CDR2 ANQGSEA. The V end was cut by 4 bases, the J end by 0 bases, with 7 bases between. The CDR3 loop is CSVVAGSGANVLTF. The CDR3 DNA sequence: TGCAGCGTTGTGGCAGGCTCTGGGGCCAACGTCCTGACTTTC.

This clonotype has at least ten counts. DNA of the CDR3: TGCGCCAGCAGCTTTGGACAGGAAGGCTCCTACAATGAGCAGTTCTTC. It encodes CASSFGQEGSYNEQFF. The J gene is TRBJ2-1, the V gene TRBV5-1; 7 nucleotides agree with TRBD1. CDR3 length: 16 residues. Trimming cost V 2 bases and J 0 bases; bases outside gene matches: 5. The germline V gene has CDR1 SGHRS and CDR2 YFSETQ.